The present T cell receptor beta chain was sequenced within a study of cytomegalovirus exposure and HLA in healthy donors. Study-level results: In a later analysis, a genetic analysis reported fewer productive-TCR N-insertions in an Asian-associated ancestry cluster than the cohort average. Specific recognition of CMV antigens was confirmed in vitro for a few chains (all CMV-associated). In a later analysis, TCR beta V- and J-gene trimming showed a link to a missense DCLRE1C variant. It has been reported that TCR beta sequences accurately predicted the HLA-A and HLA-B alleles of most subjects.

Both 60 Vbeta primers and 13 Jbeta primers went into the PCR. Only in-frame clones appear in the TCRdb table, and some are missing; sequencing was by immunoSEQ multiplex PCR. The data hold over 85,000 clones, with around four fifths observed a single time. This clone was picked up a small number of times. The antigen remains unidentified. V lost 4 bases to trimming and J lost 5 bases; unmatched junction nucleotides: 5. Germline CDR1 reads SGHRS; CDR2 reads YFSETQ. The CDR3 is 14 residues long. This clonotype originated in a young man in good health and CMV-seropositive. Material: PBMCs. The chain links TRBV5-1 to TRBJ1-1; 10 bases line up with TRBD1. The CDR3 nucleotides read TGCGCCAGCAGCCTGGGACAGGGGACGACTGAAGCTTTCTTT. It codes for CASSLGQGTTEAFF.